This TCR beta chain was profiled in a study of early T cells in non-severe SARS-CoV-2 infection. Study details: Investigators sequenced bulk RNA drawn from unsorted whole blood, and chains remained unpaired. Study results and caveats: VDJdb matching skewed toward anti-spike CD8 responses, missing private and CD4 specificities.

Germline assignment: CDR1 SGHVS and CDR2 FNYEAQ. This CDR3 has 15 residues. Trimming removed 3 bases from V and 4 bases from J, with 16 bases in between. In its sample, this clonotype was seen a few times. Its antigen is unknown. Molecules of cDNA were individually given unique molecular identifiers that were attached to them. TCRdb re-called the 5' RACE reads through MiXCR, storing one row per CDR3 protein. Here the sample spans 30,000 to 45,000 distinct CDR3 sequences, about 3.8% being singletons. Material for sequencing was whole blood. The clonotype originates from an adult who was a healthcare worker with PCR-confirmed SARS-CoV-2 infection or an uninfected control (not recorded which). V is TRBV7-6 and J is TRBJ2-7; the D gene is possibly TRBD1 (6 bases). The chain's CDR3 is CASSLGASVAYEQYF. The CDR3 coding sequence is TGTGCCAGCAGCTTGGGGGCCTCAGTGGCGTACGAGCAGTACTTC.